This T cell receptor (beta chain) was identified during a study of breast tumors, draining lymph nodes, adjacent tissues. Whole-study findings and limits: Data fit most tumor T cells coming from lymph node, expanding in tumor. Tumors had less TCR diversity than lymph nodes, more than nontumor tissue.

TCRdb re-derived calls from the multiplex PCR reads in MiXCR, one entry per CDR3 protein. The sample yields approximately 230,000 distinct CDR3 sequences, less than 40% seen once. Concerning this clonotype itself: Its antigen is unidentified.

The germline V and J ends were trimmed by 6 bases and 10 bases, with 15 bases remaining between them. The CDR3 sequence is 14 residues long. Germline V gene sequence: CDR1 KGHDR, CDR2 SFDVKD. Axillary draining lymph nodes of breast cancer patients supplied the node samples. This chain uses TRBV24-1 with TRBJ1-6; D gene uncertain. Sequencing was done on a sample of axillary lymph node tissue. The origin of this receptor is a female donor with breast cancer. Some clones in this sample may be carry-over from other donors' samples. DNA of the CDR3: TGTGCCACCAGTTTAAATTCCGGGTACTCACCCCTCCACTTT. Translated: CATSLNSGYSPLHF.